This paragraph covers one T cell receptor (beta chain) sequence. The antigen remains unidentified. The V and J ends lost 0 bases and 2 bases respectively, with 25 bases between them. The CDR3 has 20 residues. CDR1 is LGHDT, CDR2 YNNKEL, per germline (reference sequence). This entry belongs to a study of vaccination effects on CD4 cells after COVID-19. Assay used: immunoSEQ multiplex PCR; TCRdb lists only in-frame clones, some missing. The sample lists over 30,000 clones, approximately 78% occurring once. Sequencing in the ViraFEST assay came after antigen-specific CD4+ T cells had been expanded with viral peptide pools, which were used to stimulate PBMC. Scientists isolated CD4+ T cells after an approximately ten-day culture period ended. Of the BNT162b2 and mRNA-1273 vaccines, participants received two doses of one or the other. Some 1.9 million PBMC per well were cultured with around 10 IU/ml IL-2 and about 10 ug/ml peptides.

J is TRBJ1-1 and V is TRBV3-1 (or the pseudogene TRBV3-2); D is possibly TRBD1 (5 bases). The TCR comes from a human donor who received a COVID-19 vaccine. Some clones in this sample may be carry-over from other donors' samples. The source material was CD4+ T cells from PBMCs cultured with HCoV-NL63 spike peptides, sampled after COVID-19 vaccination. The CDR3, as DNA: TGTGCCAGCAGCCAAGAAATCAGCGTAGGGGTCGGCGGAAAAAACACTGAAGCTTTCTTT. Translating gives CASSQEISVGVGGKNTEAFF.